The sample holds a few counts of the clone carrying this T cell receptor (beta chain). Its target is unknown. CDR1 is SGDLS and CDR2 is YYNGEE in the germline V gene. The CDR3 runs to 15 residues. J gave up 1 base and V 1 base, and 2 bases lay outside the gene matches. Subjects aged 18 to 65 presented with newly diagnosed hyperthyroidism of less than 2 months' duration. Clinical symptoms, serum thyroxine and TRAb, thyroid ultrasound and orbital computed tomography were used for the diagnoses. These data are taken from a study of T cells in Graves' hyperthyroidism and ophthalmopathy. Findings of the study overall: Using 13 V-J features, a model discriminated ophthalmopathy from stable hyperthyroidism.

Amplified TCR beta CDR3 regions derived from RNA transcripts. First-round RT-PCR targeting the TCR CDR3 was performed with the HTBI primer set. Using its own MiXCR run on the multiplex PCR reads, TCRdb lists one record per CDR3 protein. The sample gives about 720,000 distinct CDR3 sequences, 15% to 20% of which show up once; 16% is in the top ten. Sequencing was performed on blood. The sequence was collected from a woman aged 45-65 years with Graves' hyperthyroidism that later progressed to Graves' ophthalmopathy. The rearrangement joins TRBV9 to TRBJ1-5; 7 positions match TRBD1. Here the CDR3 reads CASSVTGASNQPQHF. The DNA of the CDR3 is TGTGCCAGCAGCGTAACAGGGGCCAGCAATCAGCCCCAGCATTTT.